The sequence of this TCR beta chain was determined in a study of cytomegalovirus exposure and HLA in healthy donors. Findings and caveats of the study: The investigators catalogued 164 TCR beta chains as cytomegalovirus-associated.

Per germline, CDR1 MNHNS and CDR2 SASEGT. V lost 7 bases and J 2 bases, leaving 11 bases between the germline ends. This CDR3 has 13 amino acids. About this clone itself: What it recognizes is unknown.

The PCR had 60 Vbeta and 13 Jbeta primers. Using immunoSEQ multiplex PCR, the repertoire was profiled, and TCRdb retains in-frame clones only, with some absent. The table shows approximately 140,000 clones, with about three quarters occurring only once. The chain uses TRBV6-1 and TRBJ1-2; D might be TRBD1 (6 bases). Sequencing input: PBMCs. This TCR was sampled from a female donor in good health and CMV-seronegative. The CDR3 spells CASNGRGNYGYTF. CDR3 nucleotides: TGTGCCAGCAATGGGAGGGGGAACTATGGCTACACCTTC.